These T cell receptor beta chains were read from a single sample in a study of blood T cells in healthy people across ages. TCRdb fed the 5' RACE reads into MiXCR, producing one record per CDR3 protein. The table has 600,000 or so distinct CDR3 sequences, around 31% seen once. Specimen: blood. The receptors derive from a woman of 80 years or more in good health. Both conserved end residues are part of each CDR3. Each record gives: J gene, V gene, clone size, D gene, CDR3 protein, CDR3 DNA. D genes are given only for firm matches. The size field is filled for only some rows; it gives once, few, many or a size class.

J: TRBJ1-1; V: TRBV9; size: NA; D: TRBD1; CDR3: CASSLGQGVAEAFF; DNA: TGTGCCAGCAGCCTTGGACAGGGGGTGGCTGAAGCTTTCTTT
J: TRBJ2-7; V: TRBV3-1; size: NA; D: NA; CDR3: CASSQDPPGTPYEQYF; DNA: TGTGCCAGCAGCCAAGATCCACCGGGTACCCCCTACGAGCAGTACTTC
J: TRBJ2-1; V: TRBV5-1; size: NA; D: NA; CDR3: CASSPGAGPPGEQFF; DNA: TGCGCCAGCAGCCCCGGAGCGGGCCCCCCCGGGGAGCAGTTCTTC
J: TRBJ2-7; V: TRBV3-1; size: few; D: NA; CDR3: CASSLKTSSNEQYF; DNA: TGTGCCAGCAGCCTAAAAACTAGCTCCAACGAGCAGTACTTC
J: TRBJ2-7; V: TRBV20-1; size: NA; D: NA; CDR3: CSARETSNYEQYF; DNA: TGCAGTGCTAGAGAGACTAGTAACTACGAGCAGTACTTC
J: TRBJ2-1; V: TRBV25-1; size: many; D: TRBD2; CDR3: CASSPNPPSGGYNEQFF; DNA: TGTGCCAGCAGTCCCAATCCCCCTAGCGGGGGGTACAATGAGCAGTTCTTC
J: TRBJ1-2; V: TRBV14; size: few; D: NA; CDR3: CASSQESWANYGYTF; DNA: TGTGCCAGCAGCCAAGAATCGTGGGCTAACTATGGCTACACCTTC
J: TRBJ2-1; V: TRBV7-2; size: NA; D: NA; CDR3: CASGADPEREQFF; DNA: TGTGCCAGCGGCGCGGACCCCGAAAGGGAGCAGTTCTTC
J: TRBJ2-4; V: TRBV7-2; size: many; D: TRBD2; CDR3: CASSPLGRFASGGAGNIQYF; DNA: TGTGCCAGCAGCCCTCTCGGGCGCTTCGCTAGCGGGGGGGCAGGAAACATTCAGTACTTC
J: TRBJ2-2; V: TRBV7-3; size: NA; D: NA; CDR3: CASSLDTFANTGERFF; DNA: TGTGCCAGCAGCTTAGACACGTTCGCGAACACCGGGGAGCGGTTTTTT
J: TRBJ2-7; V: TRBV6-6; size: many; D: NA; CDR3: CASSGRTDAYEQYF; DNA: TGTGCCAGCAGTGGGCGGACGGATGCTTACGAGCAGTACTTC
J: TRBJ1-1; V: TRBV10-3; size: many; D: NA; CDR3: CAITTGGNTEAFF; DNA: TGTGCCATCACCACCGGGGGGAACACTGAAGCTTTCTTT
J: TRBJ2-7; V: TRBV28; size: many; D: NA; CDR3: CATTDRSYEQYF; DNA: TGTGCCACCACCGACCGATCCTACGAGCAGTACTTC
J: TRBJ2-1; V: TRBV20-1; size: many; D: TRBD2; CDR3: CSAGIAGTYNEQFF; DNA: TGCAGTGCTGGGATAGCGGGGACCTACAATGAGCAGTTCTTC
J: TRBJ1-4; V: TRBV7-9; size: many; D: NA; CDR3: CASRPGRDFATNEKLFF; DNA: TGTGCCAGCAGACCAGGCAGGGACTTCGCAACTAATGAAAAACTGTTTTTT
J: TRBJ2-5; V: TRBV7-2; size: NA; D: TRBD2; CDR3: CASSSLAGGPEETQYF; DNA: TGTGCCAGCAGCAGCTTAGCGGGGGGGCCGGAAGAGACCCAGTACTTC
J: TRBJ1-1; V: TRBV5-4; size: NA; D: NA; CDR3: CASSLGDQADTEAFF; DNA: TGTGCCAGCAGCTTGGGGGATCAGGCAGACACTGAAGCTTTCTTT
J: TRBJ2-7; V: TRBV20-1; size: NA; D: TRBD2; CDR3: CSARDGGAAYEQYF; DNA: TGCAGTGCTAGAGACGGGGGGGCCGCCTACGAGCAGTACTTC
J: TRBJ2-3; V: TRBV7-8; size: NA; D: NA; CDR3: CASSLGPPGGTQYF; DNA: TGTGCCAGCAGCTTAGGTCCCCCTGGGGGTACGCAGTATTTT
J: TRBJ2-3; V: TRBV5-1; size: many; D: NA; CDR3: CASSLPRVDTQYF; DNA: TGCGCCAGCAGCCTCCCCCGGGTGGATACGCAGTATTTT
J: TRBJ2-3; V: TRBV6-5; size: many; D: TRBD2; CDR3: CASRLLAGGTDTQYF; DNA: TGTGCCAGCAGATTACTAGCGGGGGGCACAGATACGCAGTATTTT
J: TRBJ2-7; V: TRBV2; size: NA; D: TRBD1; CDR3: CASGRGQDLEQYF; DNA: TGTGCCAGCGGGCGAGGACAGGATCTGGAGCAGTACTTC
J: TRBJ1-5; V: TRBV30; size: NA; D: NA; CDR3: CAGSVVPNQPQHF; DNA: TGTGCCGGGAGTGTGGTACCCAATCAGCCCCAGCATTTT
J: TRBJ2-1; V: TRBV30; size: NA; D: NA; CDR3: CAWARGMGNEQFF; DNA: TGTGCCTGGGCGAGGGGAATGGGGAATGAGCAGTTCTTC
J: TRBJ2-7; V: TRBV11-1; size: many; D: NA; CDR3: CASSSSAGTEQYF; DNA: TGTGCCAGCAGCTCCTCTGCGGGGACCGAGCAGTACTTC
J: TRBJ2-7; V: TRBV19; size: few; D: TRBD1; CDR3: CASSMQTGDRRTYEQYF; DNA: TGTGCCAGTAGTATGCAAACAGGGGATAGGCGGACCTACGAGCAGTACTTC
J: TRBJ2-5; V: TRBV29-1; size: few; D: NA; CDR3: CSARLLVLQETQYF; DNA: TGCAGCGCCCGCCTCTTGGTACTTCAAGAGACCCAGTACTTC
J: TRBJ2-1; V: TRBV5-1; size: many; D: TRBD2; CDR3: CASSLESWTSGFQRDNEQFF; DNA: TGCGCCAGCAGCTTGGAATCCTGGACTAGCGGATTCCAAAGAGACAATGAGCAGTTCTTC
J: TRBJ2-7; V: TRBV27; size: NA; D: NA; CDR3: CASSPSGRGLYEQYF; DNA: TGTGCCAGCAGTCCCTCGGGCAGGGGTCTCTACGAGCAGTACTTC
J: TRBJ1-1; V: TRBV20-1; size: NA; D: NA; CDR3: CSAPRGNTEAFF; DNA: TGCAGTGCACCACGGGGGAACACTGAAGCTTTCTTT
J: TRBJ2-3; V: TRBV5-5; size: many; D: NA; CDR3: CASLPLASGTDTQYF; DNA: TGTGCCAGCCTTCCCCTGGCATCGGGCACAGATACGCAGTATTTT
J: TRBJ2-1; V: TRBV7-2; size: NA; D: NA; CDR3: CASSLDGQGCYNEQFF; DNA: TGTGCCAGCAGCTTAGACGGCCAGGGGTGCTACAATGAGCAGTTCTTC
J: TRBJ1-5; V: TRBV4-1; size: many; D: TRBD1; CDR3: CASSQDIGQGNQPQHF; DNA: TGCGCCAGCAGCCAAGATATAGGACAGGGGAATCAGCCCCAGCATTTT
J: TRBJ2-2; V: TRBV12-3/TRBV12-4; size: few; D: NA; CDR3: CASRPVRGNTGELFF; DNA: TGTGCCAGCAGGCCAGTGCGGGGTAACACCGGGGAGCTGTTTTTT
J: TRBJ2-3; V: TRBV12-3/TRBV12-4; size: NA; D: TRBD2; CDR3: CASSRISGGADTQYF; DNA: TGTGCCAGCAGCCGGATTAGCGGGGGAGCAGATACGCAGTATTTT
J: TRBJ2-1; V: TRBV12-3/TRBV12-4; size: many; D: NA; CDR3: CASSLSLDNEQFF; DNA: TGTGCCAGCAGTTTATCGCTGGACAATGAGCAGTTCTTC
J: TRBJ2-7; V: TRBV7-8; size: NA; D: NA; CDR3: CASSLFQGPSYEQYF; DNA: TGTGCCAGCAGCTTATTCCAGGGCCCCTCCTACGAGCAGTACTTC
J: TRBJ2-3; V: TRBV3-1; size: many; D: NA; CDR3: CASSPYSRQSTDTQYF; DNA: TGTGCCAGCAGTCCGTATTCCCGGCAATCCACAGATACGCAGTATTTT
J: TRBJ2-1; V: TRBV6-5; size: many; D: TRBD1; CDR3: CASSLGQGVEQFF; DNA: TGTGCCAGCAGCCTCGGACAGGGGGTTGAACAGTTCTTC
J: TRBJ2-1; V: TRBV12-3/TRBV12-4; size: many; D: TRBD2; CDR3: CASSLSIAGDEQFF; DNA: TGTGCCAGCAGTTTGTCGATAGCGGGGGATGAGCAGTTCTTC
J: TRBJ2-1; V: TRBV5-1; size: NA; D: NA; CDR3: CASSQSRVEYNEQFF; DNA: TGCGCCAGCAGCCAATCCAGGGTGGAGTACAATGAGCAGTTCTTC
J: TRBJ1-4; V: TRBV5-1; size: many; D: TRBD1; CDR3: CASSLASGQRNEKLFF; DNA: TGCGCCAGCAGCTTGGCCTCGGGACAGAGGAATGAAAAACTGTTTTTT
J: TRBJ1-4; V: TRBV7-3; size: NA; D: NA; CDR3: CVSSFRRGEKLFF; DNA: TGTGTCAGCAGCTTTCGCAGAGGTGAAAAACTGTTTTTT
J: TRBJ1-1; V: TRBV6-6; size: NA; D: NA; CDR3: CASIAGNTEAFF; DNA: TGTGCCAGCATTGCAGGGAACACTGAAGCTTTCTTT
J: TRBJ1-1; V: TRBV6-6; size: NA; D: TRBD1; CDR3: CAISGTGTEAFF; DNA: TGTGCCATCTCCGGGACAGGGACTGAAGCTTTCTTT
J: TRBJ2-3; V: TRBV7-2; size: many; D: NA; CDR3: CASSPQDTQYF; DNA: TGTGCCAGCAGCCCCCAAGATACGCAGTATTTT
J: TRBJ1-6; V: TRBV30; size: few; D: NA; CDR3: CAWTGALNSPLHF; DNA: TGTGCCTGGACCGGGGCGCTTAATTCACCCCTCCACTTT
J: TRBJ1-2; V: TRBV28; size: NA; D: TRBD1; CDR3: CASSPRAGGSCGYTF; DNA: TGTGCCAGCAGTCCCCGGGCAGGGGGCAGCTGTGGCTACACCTTC
J: TRBJ1-5; V: TRBV30; size: NA; D: NA; CDR3: CAWSSRYNQPQHF; DNA: TGTGCCTGGAGTTCACGGTACAATCAGCCCCAGCATTTT
J: TRBJ1-4; V: TRBV2; size: few; D: NA; CDR3: CASSEARKSNEKLFF; DNA: TGTGCCAGCAGTGAAGCGCGGAAGTCTAATGAAAAACTGTTTTTT
J: TRBJ2-1; V: TRBV2; size: many; D: NA; CDR3: CASSGGPYNEQFF; DNA: TGTGCCAGCAGTGGGGGGCCCTACAATGAGCAGTTCTTC
J: TRBJ1-1; V: TRBV7-3; size: few; D: TRBD1; CDR3: CASSMDRGRTEAFF; DNA: TGTGCCAGCAGCATGGACAGGGGAAGGACTGAAGCTTTCTTT
J: TRBJ1-5; V: TRBV6-1; size: few; D: NA; CDR3: CASRGPRSNQPQHF; DNA: TGTGCCAGCAGGGGACCCCGGAGCAATCAGCCCCAGCATTTT
J: TRBJ2-2; V: TRBV6-5; size: NA; D: TRBD1; CDR3: CASRLRQGIGELFF; DNA: TGTGCCAGCAGACTACGACAGGGGATCGGGGAGCTGTTTTTT